A single sample gave rise to the 5 T cell receptor beta chains below, sequenced in a study of CD8+CD57+ T cells in acquired aplastic anemia. Patients chosen for sequencing had shown CD8+CD57+ cell expansion by flow cytometry. TCR beta VDJ and CDR3 profiling used genomic DNA as template. TCRdb re-called the reads with MiXCR, one entry per CDR3 protein. The sample contains some 160,000 distinct CDR3 sequences, 40% to 60% of which appear only once. The sample taken for sequencing was sorted CD4+, CD8+, or CD8+CD57+ T cells (not recorded which) from PBMCs. These receptors all stem from a human donor with aplastic anemia.

The chain has TRBV20-1 and TRBJ1-5; D may be TRBD1 (6 bases). Trimming removed 0 bases from V and 9 bases from J, with 15 bases in between. The CDR3 is 14 amino acids. Germline assignment: CDR1 DFQATT and CDR2 SNEGSKA (reference sequence). The CDR3 loop reads CSARDPGGRRPQHF. DNA of the CDR3: TGCAGTGCTAGAGATCCGGGGGGCCGTCGGCCCCAGCATTTT.

About this clonotype: Since a much larger clone is just one base distant, this may be a read error. The chain links TRBV11-2 to TRBJ2-1; D may be TRBD1 or TRBD2 (5 bases each). The CDR3 spans 15 residues. Germline V gene sequence: CDR1 SGHAT, CDR2 FQNNGV. V shed 8 bases and J shed 8 bases, with 22 bases lying between them. DNA of the CDR3: TGTGCCAGCGGCTACCTCCCTTGGGGGAGCGATGAGCAGTTCTTC. This translates into CASGYLPWGSDEQFF.

This clonotype was detected many times. V usage is TRBV24-1 and J usage is TRBJ2-5; a weak D match, TRBD2 (6 bases). V lost 4 bases, J lost 3 bases, and 11 bases lay in between. CDR3 length: 14 amino acids. Germline-derived CDR1 and CDR2 are KGHDR and SFDVKD. CDR3 nucleotide sequence: TGTGCCACCAGTGACCCGGGACTTGAAGAGACCCAGTACTTC. Its translation is CATSDPGLEETQYF.

This clonotype was observed at least ten times. This chain joins TRBV5-1 and TRBJ2-7; the D gene could be TRBD1 or TRBD2 (5 bases each). Germline CDR1 reads SGHRS; CDR2 reads YFSETQ. Trimming left V 0 bases short and J 2 bases short, with 9 bases between. This CDR3 has 14 residues. CDR3 sequence reads: CASSLGRGPYEQYF. CDR3 nucleotide sequence: TGCGCCAGCAGCTTGGGTCGGGGACCCTACGAGCAGTACTTC.

The V and J genes are TRBV10-3 and TRBJ2-2; weak D call: TRBD1 (5 bases). Germline CDR1 is ENHRY and CDR2 is SYGVKD. This CDR3 spans 16 amino acids. V was clipped by 4 bases and J by 1 base, with 13 bases between them. CDR3 coding DNA: TGTGCCATCAGTGGAGAAGCAGGGCTGAACACCGGGGAGCTGTTTTTT. It codes for CAISGEAGLNTGELFF.